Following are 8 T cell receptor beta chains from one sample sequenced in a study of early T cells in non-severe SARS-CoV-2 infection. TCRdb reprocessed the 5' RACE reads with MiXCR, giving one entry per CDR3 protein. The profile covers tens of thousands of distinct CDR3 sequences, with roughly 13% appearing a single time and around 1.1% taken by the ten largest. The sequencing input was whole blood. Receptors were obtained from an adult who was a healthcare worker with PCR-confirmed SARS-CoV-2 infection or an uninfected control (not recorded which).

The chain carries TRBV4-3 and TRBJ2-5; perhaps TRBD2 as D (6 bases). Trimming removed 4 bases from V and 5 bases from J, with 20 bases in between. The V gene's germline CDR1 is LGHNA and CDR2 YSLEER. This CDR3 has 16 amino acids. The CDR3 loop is CASSLAGGLIEETQYF. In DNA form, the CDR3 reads TGCGCCAGCAGCCTGGCCGGGGGACTGATTGAGGAGACCCAGTACTTC.

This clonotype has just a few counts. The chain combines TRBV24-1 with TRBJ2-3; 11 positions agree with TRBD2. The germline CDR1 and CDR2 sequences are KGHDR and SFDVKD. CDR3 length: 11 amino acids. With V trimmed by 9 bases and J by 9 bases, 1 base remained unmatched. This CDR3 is CATGTSGTQYF. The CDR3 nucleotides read TGTGCCACCGGGACTAGCGGAACGCAGTATTTT.

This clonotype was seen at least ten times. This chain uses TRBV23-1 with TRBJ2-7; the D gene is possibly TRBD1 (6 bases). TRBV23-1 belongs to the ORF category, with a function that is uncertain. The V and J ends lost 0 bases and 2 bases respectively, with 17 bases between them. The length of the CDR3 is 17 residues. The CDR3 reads CASSQSPQGRTPYEQYF. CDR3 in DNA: TGCGCCAGCAGTCAATCCCCTCAGGGGCGAACTCCCTACGAGCAGTACTTC.

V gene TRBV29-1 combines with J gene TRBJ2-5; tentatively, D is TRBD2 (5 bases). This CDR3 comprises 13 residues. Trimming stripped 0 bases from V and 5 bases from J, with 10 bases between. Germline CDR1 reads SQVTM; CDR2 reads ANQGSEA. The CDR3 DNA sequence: TGCAGCGTTGAAGATCATGGGGAGGAGACCCAGTACTTC. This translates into CSVEDHGEETQYF.

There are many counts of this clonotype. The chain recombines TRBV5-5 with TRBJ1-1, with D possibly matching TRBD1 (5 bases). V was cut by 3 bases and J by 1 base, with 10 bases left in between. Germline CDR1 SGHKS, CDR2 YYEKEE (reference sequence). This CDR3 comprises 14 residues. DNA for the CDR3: TGTGCCAGCAGCTCCCGAGGGGAGAACACTGAAGCTTTCTTT. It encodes CASSSRGENTEAFF.

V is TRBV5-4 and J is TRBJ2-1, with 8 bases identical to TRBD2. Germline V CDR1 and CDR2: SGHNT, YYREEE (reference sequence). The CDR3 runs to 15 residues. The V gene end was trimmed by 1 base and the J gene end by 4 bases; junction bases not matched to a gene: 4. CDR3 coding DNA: TGTGCCAGCAGCTTGAGGCTAGCGGGTTACAATGAGCAGTTCTTC. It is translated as CASSLRLAGYNEQFF.

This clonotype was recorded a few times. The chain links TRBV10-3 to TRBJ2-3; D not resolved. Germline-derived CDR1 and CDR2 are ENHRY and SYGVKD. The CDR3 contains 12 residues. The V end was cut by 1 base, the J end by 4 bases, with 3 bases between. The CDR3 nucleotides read TGTGCCATCAGTGAGTTTGCAGATACGCAGTATTTT. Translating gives CAISEFADTQYF.

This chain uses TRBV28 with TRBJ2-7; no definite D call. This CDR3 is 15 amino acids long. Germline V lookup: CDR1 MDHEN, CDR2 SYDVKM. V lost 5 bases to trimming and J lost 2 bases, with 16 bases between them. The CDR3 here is CASSTELGRPYEQYF. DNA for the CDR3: TGTGCCAGCAGTACCGAGTTGGGTAGGCCCTACGAGCAGTACTTC. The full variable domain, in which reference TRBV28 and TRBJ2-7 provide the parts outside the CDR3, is DVKVTQSSRYLVKRTGEKVFLECVQDMDHENMFWYRQDPGLGLRLIYFSYDVKMKEKGDIPEGYSVSREKKERFSLILESASTNQTSMYLCASSTELGRPYEQYFGPGTRLTVT.